These 7 T cell receptor beta chains came from one sample sequenced in a study of T cells in Graves' hyperthyroidism and ophthalmopathy. What was amplified from RNA transcripts were TCR beta CDR3 regions. First-round RT-PCR targeting the TCR CDR3 was performed with the HTBI primer set. TCRdb itself ran the multiplex PCR reads through MiXCR, one entry per CDR3 protein. This table holds about 280,000 distinct CDR3 sequences, less than 30% found once. Source material: blood. The receptors were sampled from a man aged 35 to 55 with Graves' hyperthyroidism that later progressed to Graves' ophthalmopathy.

This clonotype showed up many times. V and J are TRBV19 and TRBJ2-7, with 9 nucleotides matching TRBD2. V gave up 9 bases and J gave up 7 bases; unmatched junction bases: 13. CDR1 LNHDA and CDR2 SQIVND come from the germline V gene (reference sequence). This CDR3 is 14 amino acids long. CDR3 protein: CASSRAGGDGEQYF. In nucleotides, the CDR3 is TGTGCCAGCTCTAGGGCGGGAGGGGACGGGGAGCAGTACTTC.

The table lists this clonotype with many counts. The genes are TRBV12-3 or TRBV12-4 and TRBJ2-5; D perhaps matches TRBD2 (6 bases). Trimming took off 4 bases at V and 5 bases at J, with 11 bases between the two ends. The length of the CDR3 is 13 residues. CDR3 bases: TGTGCCAGCAGTTCCCGGGAGTTGGAGACCCAGTACTTC. It yields the protein CASSSRELETQYF.

The chain joins TRBV10-3 to TRBJ2-7; 9 nucleotides match TRBD1. CDR3 size: 14 residues. V dropped 6 bases and J dropped 3; count of bases not matched to a gene: 6. Germline CDR1 reads ENHRY; CDR2 reads SYGVKD. The CDR3 nucleotides read TGTGCCATCAGCCCACCGGGACAGGGCTACGAGCAGTACTTC. It is translated as CAISPPGQGYEQYF.

This clonotype came up many times. The V and J genes are TRBV20-1 and TRBJ1-2, with D hard to call. Germline V gene data show CDR1 as DFQATT and CDR2 as SNEGSKA (reference sequence). Trimming removed 3 bases at V and 6 bases at J, with 14 bases between. CDR3 length: 13 amino acids. CDR3 protein: CSASVGRENGYTF. CDR3 nucleotides: TGCAGTGCTAGCGTTGGACGGGAGAATGGCTACACCTTC.

This clonotype was seen many times. J is TRBJ2-3 and V is TRBV27; 11 nucleotides line up with TRBD1. Trimming at V came to 7 bases and at J to 5 bases, leaving 5 bases not matched to a gene. Germline CDR1 is MNHEY and CDR2 is SMNVEV (reference sequence). The CDR3 sequence is 14 residues long. The CDR3 region is CASNGDRGGDTQYF. CDR3 nucleotide sequence: TGTGCCAGCAACGGGGACAGGGGGGGAGATACGCAGTATTTT.

This clonotype was counted ten times or more. The chain combines TRBV4-1 with TRBJ1-2; D is uncertain. This CDR3 is built from 14 residues. The V end lost 1 base, the J end lost 4 bases, and 10 bases lay between the germline ends. Germline CDR1 is MGHRA and CDR2 is YSYEKL. The CDR3 coding sequence is TGCGCCAGCAGCCAAGGCAGCCTGGGCTATGGCTACACCTTC. This encodes CASSQGSLGYGYTF.

In this sample, this clonotype turned up many times. The chain employs TRBV12-3 or TRBV12-4 and TRBJ1-6, with D possibly being TRBD1 (5 bases). Trimming left V 6 bases short and J 10 bases short, with 22 bases between. This CDR3 comprises 16 residues. The CDR3 nucleotides read TGTGCCAGCAGAGAATCCGGGACCGGAGTTTGGTCACCCCTCCACTTT. This codes for CASRESGTGVWSPLHF.